This TCR beta chain was obtained from a study of brain T cells in children with intractable seizures. Profiled with immunoSEQ multiplex PCR; TCRdb holds only in-frame clones, not every one. The sample holds roughly 110,000 clones, around 94% seen once. This clonotype was sampled from a boy in the first two years of life with hemimegalencephaly and intractable seizures. The material was peripheral blood, obtained at surgery.

CDR3 residues: CASSPSDREAPYGYTF. The CDR3 DNA follows: TGTGCCAGCAGCCCGTCAGACAGGGAGGCACCCTATGGCTACACCTTC. The rearrangement uses TRBV5-4 and TRBJ1-2; 7 bases align to TRBD1. Germline V gene lookup returns CDR1 SGHNT and CDR2 YYREEE (reference sequence). This CDR3 has 16 amino acids. The ends lost 4 bases at V and 4 bases at J; junction bases unmatched: 13.